This T cell receptor (beta chain) was recovered during a study of blood T cell repertoires in COVID-19. Study details: Acute and convalescent COVID-19 specimens originated in the United States, Italy and Spain. Nucleic acid was either cDNA or gDNA, and it came from T cells, B-cell-depleted T cells, or PBMCs.

CDR3 length: 17 amino acids. V lost 5 bases and J lost 0, with 17 bases in between. From germline, CDR1 is SGHAT and CDR2 FQNNGV. As processed by the authors: Amplification of reference gene primers provided the estimated nucleated cell counts. Generated by immunoSEQ multiplex PCR, the TCRdb table keeps only in-frame clones and is missing some. That table gives V, J and clone size, and the DNA gave D and trimming. Of around 180,000 clones detected, about 82% appear once; the ten largest clones hold around 7%. The sequencing sample was made of peripheral blood. The sequence came from a man between 65 and 85 years old with active or convalescent COVID-19. The V call is TRBV11-2, the J call TRBJ2-1; D is possibly TRBD2 (7 bases). CDR3 protein: CASSRRGGLSSYNEQFF. CDR3 in DNA: TGTGCCAGCAGCCGGAGGGGGGGCTTGAGCTCCTACAATGAGCAGTTCTTC.